The 21 T cell receptor beta chains listed next were all sequenced from one sample in a study of Graves' ophthalmopathy and Graves' hyperthyroidism. Amplification of the TCR beta CDR3 regions used RNA transcripts (as template). First-round RT-PCR with HTBI primers preceded a second-round multiplex PCR. TCRdb ran MiXCR on the multiplex PCR reads and lists one entry per CDR3 protein. Of roughly 600,000 distinct CDR3 sequences listed, about two fifths are singletons. The specimen sequenced was peripheral blood or thyroid tissue (not recorded which). These receptors were obtained from an adult man with Graves' hyperthyroidism.

The rearrangement joins TRBV7-9 to TRBJ1-6; 8 bases fit TRBD1. V lost 1 base and J lost 7; bases outside the gene matches: 6. The CDR3 covers 16 residues. Germline lookup yields CDR1 SEHNR and CDR2 FQNEAQ (reference sequence). The CDR3 loop is CASSLEPWTGNSPLHF. CDR3 DNA: TGTGCCAGCAGCTTAGAACCTTGGACAGGGAATTCACCCCTCCACTTT.

This clonotype was detected ten times or more. The junction and the germline gene differ at one end; a read error may be behind it. V and J are TRBV29-1 and TRBJ1-1; 7 bases align to TRBD1. The CDR3 extends over 12 amino acids. Germline lookup yields CDR1 SQVTM and CDR2 ANQGSEA. CDR3 amino acids: CSAEDRALRAFF. As DNA, the CDR3 is TGCAGCGCTGAAGACAGGGCCCTGAGAGCTTTCTTT.

This clonotype has a count of ten or more. The gene calls are TRBV18 and TRBJ1-1; D call uncertain. Trimming cost V 2 bases and J 4 bases, with 8 bases left between them. From germline, CDR1 is KGHSH and CDR2 LQKENI. CDR3 length: 13 residues. CDR3 protein: CASSPYVSTEAFF. As DNA, the CDR3 is TGTGCCAGCTCACCATATGTTTCCACTGAAGCTTTCTTT.

This clonotype was seen repeatedly, ten times or more. The chain combines TRBV6-1 with TRBJ1-2; TRBD1 matches at 7 bases. The CDR3 covers 17 residues. The germline CDR1 and CDR2 sequences are MNHNS and SASEGT. J lost 0 bases, V lost 8 bases, and 15 bases had no gene match. CDR3 residues: CASLAVLGTAPNYGYTF. CDR3 DNA sequence: TGTGCCAGCCTTGCGGTACTTGGGACAGCTCCTAACTATGGCTACACCTTC.

The chain joins TRBV11-3 to TRBJ1-6, with D maybe TRBD1 (5 bases). The CDR3 has 17 residues. Germline values: CDR1 SGHNT, CDR2 YENEEA. Deletions cut 4 bases from V and 6 bases from J, with 19 bases between. The CDR3: CASSWGPRVSTNSPLHF. CDR3 DNA sequence: TGTGCCAGCAGCTGGGGACCAAGGGTTTCAACTAATTCACCCCTCCACTTT.

This chain joins TRBV5-4 and TRBJ2-7; 9 nucleotides agree with TRBD1. There are 15 residues in the CDR3. Per germline, CDR1 SGHNT and CDR2 YYREEE (reference sequence). Unmatched junction bases numbered 8, after V lost 4 bases and J lost 3 bases. Here the CDR3 reads CASSKSGTGSYEQYF. CDR3 nucleotides: TGTGCCAGCAGCAAATCCGGGACAGGGAGCTACGAGCAGTACTTC.

The V gene is TRBV28, the J gene TRBJ1-1, with D unresolved. CDR3 length: 16 residues. Germline CDR1 reads MDHEN; CDR2 reads SYDVKM. Trimming took off 5 bases at V and 1 base at J, with 17 bases between the two ends. CDR3 bases: TGTGCCAGCAGTCCTTCACATCATGACCGGAACACTGAAGCTTTCTTT. Amino acids: CASSPSHHDRNTEAFF.

This clonotype appeared many times. The rearrangement links TRBV10-2 to TRBJ1-5; D might be TRBD1 (5 bases). With 3 bases removed from V and 1 base from J, the gap between germline ends came to 16 bases. CDR1 is WSHSY, CDR2 SAAADI, per germline. The CDR3 runs 17 residues. The CDR3 here is CASSDLGRVASNQPQHF. In DNA form, the CDR3 reads TGCGCCAGCAGTGATTTGGGCAGGGTAGCGAGCAATCAGCCCCAGCATTTT.

This clonotype was counted between two and nine times. J is TRBJ1-3 and V is TRBV12-3 or TRBV12-4, with unresolved D. V lost 3 bases and J lost 2, with 5 bases in between. The CDR3 spans 13 residues. The CDR3 sequence: CASSFGPGNTIYF. CDR3 coding DNA: TGTGCCAGCAGTTTTGGCCCTGGAAACACCATATATTTT.

The chain has TRBV2 and TRBJ1-4; 11 bases are a match to TRBD1. The V and J ends lost 6 bases and 8 bases, in that order; junction bases with no gene match: 2. The CDR3 length is 13 residues. CDR1 is SNHLY and CDR2 is FYNNEI in the germline V gene. CDR3 residues: CASRGQGEEKLFF. The CDR3 coding sequence is TGTGCCAGCAGGGGACAGGGGGAAGAAAAACTGTTTTTT.

This clonotype was seen many times. The genes are TRBV7-6 and TRBJ1-1; D gene uncertain. CDR1 is SGHVS and CDR2 is FNYEAQ in the germline V gene. This CDR3 is 14 amino acids long. V was cut by 0 bases and J by 1 base, with 6 bases left in between. CDR3 in amino acids: CASSLAIRNTEAFF. The CDR3 nucleotides read TGTGCCAGCAGCTTAGCGATCAGGAACACTGAAGCTTTCTTT.

The chain joins TRBV7-2 to TRBJ1-4; D perhaps matches TRBD1 (5 bases). Germline loops: CDR1 SGHTA, CDR2 FQGNSA. The V end was cut by 1 base, the J end by 0 bases, with 18 bases between. CDR3 size: 19 residues. CDR3 amino acids: CASSLDSERQYSTNEKLFF. DNA for the CDR3: TGTGCCAGCAGCTTAGATTCGGAAAGACAGTATTCAACTAATGAAAAACTGTTTTTT.

The V call is TRBV29-1, the J call TRBJ1-2; a possible D gene is TRBD1 (5 bases). The CDR3 is 15 amino acids. V lost 4 bases and J 3 bases, leaving 18 bases between the germline ends. Germline CDR1 reads SQVTM; CDR2 reads ANQGSEA. CDR3 region: CSVVLGQGIYYGYTF. DNA for the CDR3: TGCAGCGTTGTTTTGGGGCAGGGAATATACTATGGCTACACCTTC.

This clonotype was seen at least ten times. V gene TRBV24-1 combines with J gene TRBJ2-6; D gene ambiguous. The V end lost 3 bases, the J end lost 2 bases, and 10 bases lay between the germline ends. Germline V CDR1 and CDR2: KGHDR, SFDVKD. The CDR3 covers 16 residues. CDR3 region: CATSDPSRAGANVLTF. DNA for the CDR3: TGTGCCACCAGTGATCCCAGTAGGGCTGGGGCCAACGTCCTGACTTTC.

V gene TRBV29-1 combines with J gene TRBJ1-2; D unclear. Trimming shortened V by 8 bases and J by 5 bases, and 12 bases separated the two germline ends. Germline CDR1 is SQVTM and CDR2 is ANQGSEA. This CDR3 is 11 amino acids long. This CDR3 reads CSLAEAYGYTF. The DNA for the CDR3 is TGCAGCTTGGCTGAGGCGTATGGCTACACCTTC.

This clonotype was detected only a few times. A read error may explain this, as a much larger clone is one base away. The chain employs TRBV20-1 and TRBJ1-5; TRBD1 is a possible D gene (5 bases). The germline gives CDR1 DFQATT, CDR2 SNEGSKA (reference sequence). V lost 3 bases, J lost 2 bases, and 8 bases lay in between. The CDR3 totals 13 residues. CDR3 coding DNA: TGCAGTGCTAGCCCGGGACGCAATCAGCCCCAGCATTTT. It translates to CSASPGRNQPQHF.

This clonotype appeared a few times. The V gene is TRBV25-1, the J gene TRBJ2-5; a weak D match, TRBD1 (5 bases). Germline CDR1 and CDR2: MGHDK and SYGVNS. This CDR3 is 17 amino acids long. Deletions cut 1 base from V and 4 bases from J, with 19 bases between. CDR3 residues: CASSESKGSGPGETQYF. CDR3 sequence (DNA): TGTGCCAGCAGTGAATCAAAGGGGTCAGGGCCCGGAGAGACCCAGTACTTC.

The DNA of the CDR3 is TGCGCCAGCAGCTTAGCGGGACACAAAGGTTATGGCTACACCTTC. Translated, it gives CASSLAGHKGYGYTF. The chain is built from TRBV5-1 and TRBJ1-2; maybe TRBD1 (6 bases). The CDR3 has 15 amino acids. Germline CDR1 and CDR2: SGHRS and YFSETQ. The ends were cut back, 2 bases at V and 5 bases at J, with 16 bases in the middle.

To note about this clonotype: The junction departs from the called germline gene at one end, perhaps through a read error. The chain is built from TRBV29-1 and TRBJ1-1; D gene ambiguous. This CDR3 region has 13 residues. Germline lookup yields CDR1 SQVTM and CDR2 ANQGSEA. The CDR3 protein is CSVFRVPNTEAFF. CDR3 nucleotides: TGCAGCGTTTTCCGGGTCCCGAACACCGAAGCTTTCTTT.

This clonotype was seen repeatedly, ten times or more. The chain is built from TRBV28 and TRBJ1-5; tentative D call: TRBD1 (6 bases). Germline V gene sequence: CDR1 MDHEN, CDR2 SYDVKM. Trimming pared 6 bases from V and 4 bases from J, leaving 10 bases between. The CDR3 runs to 13 residues. For the CDR3, the DNA is TGTGCCAGCAGCGGGACATCTAATCAGCCCCAGCATTTT. Its protein product is CASSGTSNQPQHF.

The table lists this clonotype with many counts. The J gene is TRBJ1-1, the V gene TRBV2; the match to TRBD1 covers 8 bases. The CDR3 has 14 residues. CDR1 and CDR2 from the germline V gene are SNHLY and FYNNEI. V lost 6 bases and J lost 5; bases outside the gene matches: 8. This chain's CDR3 is CASRLGTGETEAFF. CDR3 coding DNA: TGTGCCAGCAGATTGGGGACAGGCGAGACTGAAGCTTTCTTT.